The clone carrying this TCR beta chain has a single count. V gave up 5 bases and J gave up 7 bases; unmatched junction bases: 19. Germline V CDR1 and CDR2: SGHTA, FQGTGA. CDR3 length equals 19 residues. The data belong to a study of blood T cell repertoires in COVID-19. On the study more broadly: Samples representing acute and convalescent COVID-19 were sourced from the United States, Italy and Spain.

Only in-frame clones appear in the TCRdb table, and some are missing; sequencing was by immunoSEQ multiplex PCR. The data contain 200,000 or so clones, 60% to 80% of them singletons. The V gene is TRBV7-3, the J gene TRBJ2-2, with TRBD2 matching over 10 bases. Sequences were obtained from peripheral blood. The TCR originated in a man in his 60s with active or convalescent COVID-19. The CDR3 here is CASSPRDLGPSGSIGELFF. CDR3 nucleotide sequence: TGTGCCAGCAGCCCCCGGGATCTGGGGCCTAGCGGGAGCATCGGGGAGCTGTTTTTT.